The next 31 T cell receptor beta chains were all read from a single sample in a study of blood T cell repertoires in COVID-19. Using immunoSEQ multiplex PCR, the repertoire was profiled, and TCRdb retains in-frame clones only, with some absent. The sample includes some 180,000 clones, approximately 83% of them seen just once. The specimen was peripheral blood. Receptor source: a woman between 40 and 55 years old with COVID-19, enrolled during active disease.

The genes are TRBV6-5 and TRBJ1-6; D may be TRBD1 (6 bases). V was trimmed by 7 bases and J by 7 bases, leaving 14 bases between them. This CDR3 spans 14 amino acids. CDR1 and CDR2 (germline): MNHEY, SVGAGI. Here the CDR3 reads CASTGAGANSPLHF. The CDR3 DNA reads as TGTGCCAGCACCGGGGCAGGGGCAAATTCACCCCTCCACTTT.

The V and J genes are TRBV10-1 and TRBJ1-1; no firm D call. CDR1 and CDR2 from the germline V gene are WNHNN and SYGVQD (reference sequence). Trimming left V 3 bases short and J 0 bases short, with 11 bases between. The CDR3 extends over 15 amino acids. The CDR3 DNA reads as TGCGCCAGCAGTGAAACTGGACTCATGAACACTGAAGCTTTCTTT. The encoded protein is CASSETGLMNTEAFF.

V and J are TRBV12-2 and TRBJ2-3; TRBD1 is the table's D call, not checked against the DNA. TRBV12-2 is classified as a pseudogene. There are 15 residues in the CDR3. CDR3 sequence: CASRLRGKHTDTQYF. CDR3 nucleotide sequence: TGTGCAAGTCGCTTGAGGGGGAAACACACAGATACGCAGTATTTT.

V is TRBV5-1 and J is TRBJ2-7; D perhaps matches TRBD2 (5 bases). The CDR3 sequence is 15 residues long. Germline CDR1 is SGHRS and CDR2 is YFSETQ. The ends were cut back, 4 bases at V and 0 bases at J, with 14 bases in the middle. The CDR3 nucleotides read TGCGCCAGCAGCAATTGGATAGCGTCCTCCTACGAGCAGTACTTC. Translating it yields CASSNWIASSYEQYF. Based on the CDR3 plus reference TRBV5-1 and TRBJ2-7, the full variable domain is KAGVTQTPRYLIKTRGQQVTLSCSPISGHRSVSWYQQTPGQGLQFLFEYFSETQRNKGNFPGRFSGRQFSNSRSEMNVSTLELGDSALYLCASSNWIASSYEQYFGPGTRLTVT.

CDR3 nucleotides: TGCAGCGTTGTCCTCCTAGCGGGGAGGTACAATGAGCAGTTCTTC. Amino acids: CSVVLLAGRYNEQFF. The chain links TRBV29-1 to TRBJ2-1, with 9 positions matching TRBD2. In germline, CDR1 is SQVTM, CDR2 ANQGSEA. Trimming cost V 4 bases and J 4 bases; bases outside gene matches: 8. The CDR3 sequence is 15 residues long.

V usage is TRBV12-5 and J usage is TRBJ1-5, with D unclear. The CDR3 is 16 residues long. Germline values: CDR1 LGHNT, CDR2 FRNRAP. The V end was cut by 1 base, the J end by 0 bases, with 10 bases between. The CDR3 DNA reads TGTGCTAGTGGTTTGGGAGGCGTTTATAGCAATCAGCCCCAGCATTTT. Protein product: CASGLGGVYSNQPQHF.

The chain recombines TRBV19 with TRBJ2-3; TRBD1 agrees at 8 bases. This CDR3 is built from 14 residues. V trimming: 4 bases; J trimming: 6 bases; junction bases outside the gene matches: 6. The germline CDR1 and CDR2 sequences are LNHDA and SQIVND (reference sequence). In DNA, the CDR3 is TGTGCCAGTAGTACGACAGGGGTTGACGATACGCAGTATTTT. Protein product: CASSTTGVDDTQYF.

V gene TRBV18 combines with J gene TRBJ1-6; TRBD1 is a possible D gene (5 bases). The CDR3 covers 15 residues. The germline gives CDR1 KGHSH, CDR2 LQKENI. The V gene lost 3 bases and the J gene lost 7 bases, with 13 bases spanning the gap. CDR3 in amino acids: CASSPAQGRNSPLHF. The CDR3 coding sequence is TGTGCCAGCTCACCGGCGCAGGGCCGGAATTCACCCCTCCACTTT.

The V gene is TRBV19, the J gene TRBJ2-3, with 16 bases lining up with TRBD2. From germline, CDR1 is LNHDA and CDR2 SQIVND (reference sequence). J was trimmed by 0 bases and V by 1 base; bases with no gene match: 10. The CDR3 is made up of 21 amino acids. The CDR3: CASSIASGLAGGPSSTDTQYF. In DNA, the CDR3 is TGTGCCAGTAGTATAGCTTCGGGACTAGCGGGAGGGCCCTCGAGCACAGATACGCAGTATTTT.

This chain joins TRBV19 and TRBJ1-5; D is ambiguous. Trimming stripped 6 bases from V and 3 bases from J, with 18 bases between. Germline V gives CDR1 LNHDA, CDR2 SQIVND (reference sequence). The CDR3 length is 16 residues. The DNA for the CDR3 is TGTGCCAGTAGGATGGGTTCCCTAGGAACCAATCAGCCCCAGCATTTT. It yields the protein CASRMGSLGTNQPQHF.

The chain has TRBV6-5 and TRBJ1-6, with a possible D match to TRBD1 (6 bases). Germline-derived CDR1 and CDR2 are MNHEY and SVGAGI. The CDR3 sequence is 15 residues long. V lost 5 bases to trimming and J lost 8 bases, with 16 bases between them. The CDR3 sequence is CASSPGGAEYSPLHF. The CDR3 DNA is TGTGCCAGCAGTCCCGGGGGGGCGGAATATTCACCCCTCCACTTT.

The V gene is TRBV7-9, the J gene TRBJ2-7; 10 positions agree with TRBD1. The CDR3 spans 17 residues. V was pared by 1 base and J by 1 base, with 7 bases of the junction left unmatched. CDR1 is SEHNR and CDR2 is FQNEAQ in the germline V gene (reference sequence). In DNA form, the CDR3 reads TGTGCCAGCAGCTTAGGTCGACAGGGGGCGAGGTCCTACGAGCAGTACTTC. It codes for CASSLGRQGARSYEQYF.

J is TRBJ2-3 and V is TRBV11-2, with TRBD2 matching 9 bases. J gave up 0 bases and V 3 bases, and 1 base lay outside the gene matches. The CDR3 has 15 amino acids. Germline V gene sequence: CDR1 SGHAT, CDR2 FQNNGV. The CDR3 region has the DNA TGTGCCAGCAGCTTCAGCGGGGGGAGCACAGATACGCAGTATTTT. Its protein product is CASSFSGGSTDTQYF.

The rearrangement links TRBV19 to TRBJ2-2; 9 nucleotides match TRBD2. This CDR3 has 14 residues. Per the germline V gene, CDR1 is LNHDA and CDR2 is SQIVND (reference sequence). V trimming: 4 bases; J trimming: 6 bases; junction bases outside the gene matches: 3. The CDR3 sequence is CASSSGGAPGELFF. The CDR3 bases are TGTGCCAGTAGTAGCGGGGGGGCCCCCGGGGAGCTGTTTTTT.

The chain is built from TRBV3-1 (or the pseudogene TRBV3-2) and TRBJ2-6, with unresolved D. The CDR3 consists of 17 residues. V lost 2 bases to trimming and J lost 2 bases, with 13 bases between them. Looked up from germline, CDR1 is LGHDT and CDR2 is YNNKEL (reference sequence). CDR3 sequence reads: CASSQRSWVAGANVLTF. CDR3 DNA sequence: TGTGCCAGCAGCCAACGGAGTTGGGTTGCTGGGGCCAACGTCCTGACTTTC.

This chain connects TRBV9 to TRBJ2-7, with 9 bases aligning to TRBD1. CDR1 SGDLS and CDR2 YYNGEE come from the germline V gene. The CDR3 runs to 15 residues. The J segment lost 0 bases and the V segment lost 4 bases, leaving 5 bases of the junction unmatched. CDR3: CASSTGQGGSYEQYF. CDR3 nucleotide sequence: TGTGCCAGCAGCACGGGACAGGGAGGCTCCTACGAGCAGTACTTC.

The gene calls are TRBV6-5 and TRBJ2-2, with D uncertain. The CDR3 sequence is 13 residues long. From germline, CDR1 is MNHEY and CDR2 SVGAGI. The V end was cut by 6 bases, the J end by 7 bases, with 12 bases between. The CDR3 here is CASRSTSGGELFF. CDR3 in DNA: TGTGCCAGCAGATCCACCTCGGGCGGGGAGCTGTTTTTT.

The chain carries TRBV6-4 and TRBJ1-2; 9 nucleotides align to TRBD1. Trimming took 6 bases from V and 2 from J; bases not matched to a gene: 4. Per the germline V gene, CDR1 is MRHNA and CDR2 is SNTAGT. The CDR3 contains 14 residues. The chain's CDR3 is CASRLGQGNYGYTF. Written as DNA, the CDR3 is TGTGCCAGCAGACTCGGACAGGGGAACTATGGCTACACCTTC.

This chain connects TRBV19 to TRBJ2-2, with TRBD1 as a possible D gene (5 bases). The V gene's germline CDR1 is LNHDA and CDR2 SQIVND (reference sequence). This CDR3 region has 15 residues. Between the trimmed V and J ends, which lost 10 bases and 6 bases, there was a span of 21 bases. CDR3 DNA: TGTGCCACCGCCTCAGGGATGGGTCGAGCCGGGGAGCTGTTTTTT. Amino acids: CATASGMGRAGELFF.

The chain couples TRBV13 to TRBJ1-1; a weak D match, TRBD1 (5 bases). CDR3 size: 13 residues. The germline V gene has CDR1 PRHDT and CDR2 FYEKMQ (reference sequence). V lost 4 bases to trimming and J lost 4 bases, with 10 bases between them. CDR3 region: CASSSRGGTEAFF. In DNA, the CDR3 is TGTGCCAGCAGCTCCCGGGGGGGCACTGAAGCTTTCTTT.

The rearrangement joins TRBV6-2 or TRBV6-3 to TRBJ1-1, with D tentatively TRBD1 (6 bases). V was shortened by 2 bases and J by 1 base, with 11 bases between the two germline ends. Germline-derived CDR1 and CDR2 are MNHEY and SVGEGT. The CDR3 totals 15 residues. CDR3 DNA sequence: TGTGCCAGCAGTTACAAGGGGGTCGGGAACACTGAAGCTTTCTTT. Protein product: CASSYKGVGNTEAFF.

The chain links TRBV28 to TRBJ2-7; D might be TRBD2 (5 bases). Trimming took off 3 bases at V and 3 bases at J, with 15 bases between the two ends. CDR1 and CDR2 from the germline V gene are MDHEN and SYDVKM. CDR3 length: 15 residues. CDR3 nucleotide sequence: TGTGCCAGCAGTTTCCGGGGTTTGAGAGGCTACGAGCAGTACTTC. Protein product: CASSFRGLRGYEQYF.

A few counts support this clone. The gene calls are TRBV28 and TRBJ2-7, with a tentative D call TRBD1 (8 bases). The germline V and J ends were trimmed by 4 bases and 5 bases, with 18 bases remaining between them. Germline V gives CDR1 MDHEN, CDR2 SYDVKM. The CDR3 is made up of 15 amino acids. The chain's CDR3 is CASSSPDRGGNEQYF. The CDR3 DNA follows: TGTGCCAGCAGTTCCCCCGACAGGGGAGGGAACGAGCAGTACTTC.

CDR3: CASSENSYYGYTF. The CDR3 DNA is TGTGCCAGCAGTGAAAACAGCTACTATGGCTACACCTTC. The chain uses TRBV2 and TRBJ1-2; D call uncertain. Germline values: CDR1 SNHLY, CDR2 FYNNEI. This CDR3 has 13 residues. V dropped 2 bases and J dropped 3 bases, with 7 bases sitting between them.

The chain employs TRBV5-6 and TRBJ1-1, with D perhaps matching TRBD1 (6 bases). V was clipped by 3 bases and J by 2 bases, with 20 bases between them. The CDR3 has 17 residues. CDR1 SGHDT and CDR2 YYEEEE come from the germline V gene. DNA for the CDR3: TGTGCCAGCAGCTCCCAACCGTTTGGACAGCTCAACACTGAAGCTTTCTTT. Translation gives CASSSQPFGQLNTEAFF.

The CDR3, as DNA: TGCGCCAGCAGCCCATTCCCAGAGGGTTCTGGAAACACCATATATTTT. Residues: CASSPFPEGSGNTIYF. V gene TRBV4-1 combines with J gene TRBJ1-3, with unresolved D. The CDR3 has 16 residues. V dropped 4 bases and J dropped 1 base, with 14 bases sitting between them. Per germline, CDR1 MGHRA and CDR2 YSYEKL.

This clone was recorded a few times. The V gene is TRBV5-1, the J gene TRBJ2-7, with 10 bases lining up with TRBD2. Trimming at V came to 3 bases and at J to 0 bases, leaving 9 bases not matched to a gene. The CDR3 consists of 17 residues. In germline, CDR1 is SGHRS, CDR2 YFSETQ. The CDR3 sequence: CASSSGTSVRSSYEQYF. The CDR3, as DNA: TGCGCCAGCAGCTCCGGGACTAGCGTTAGGAGCTCCTACGAGCAGTACTTC.

The CDR3 bases are TGCGCCAGCAGCCAAGGTGGGGGGATTAACTATGGCTACACCTTC. Amino acid sequence: CASSQGGGINYGYTF. The rearrangement uses TRBV4-1 and TRBJ1-2, with D perhaps matching TRBD1 (5 bases). Germline loops: CDR1 MGHRA, CDR2 YSYEKL. This CDR3 contains 15 residues. Trimming cost V 1 base and J 1 base, with 10 bases left between them.

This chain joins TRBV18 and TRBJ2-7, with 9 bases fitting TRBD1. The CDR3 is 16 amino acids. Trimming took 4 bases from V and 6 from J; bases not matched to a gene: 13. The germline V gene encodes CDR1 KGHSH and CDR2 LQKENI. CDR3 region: CASSLQPGTGKGEQYF. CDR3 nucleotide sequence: TGTGCCAGCTCACTTCAACCCGGGACAGGGAAGGGCGAGCAGTACTTC.

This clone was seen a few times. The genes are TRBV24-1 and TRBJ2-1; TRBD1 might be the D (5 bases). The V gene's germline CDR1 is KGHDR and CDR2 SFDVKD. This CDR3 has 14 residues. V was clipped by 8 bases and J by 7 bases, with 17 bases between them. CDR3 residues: CATTRGPPSNEQFF. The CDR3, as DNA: TGTGCCACCACAAGGGGCCCCCCCTCGAATGAGCAGTTCTTC.

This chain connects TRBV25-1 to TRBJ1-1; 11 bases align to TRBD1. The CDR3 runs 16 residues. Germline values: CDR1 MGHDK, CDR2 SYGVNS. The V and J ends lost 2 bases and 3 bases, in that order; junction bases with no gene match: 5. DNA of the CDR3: TGTGCCAGCAGTGAACTGTTGGGACAGGGGGACACTGAAGCTTTCTTT. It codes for CASSELLGQGDTEAFF. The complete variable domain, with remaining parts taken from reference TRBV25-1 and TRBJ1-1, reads EADIYQTPRYLVIGTGKKITLECSQTMGHDKMYWYQQDPGMELHLIHYSYGVNSTEKGDLSSESTVSRIRTEHFPLTLESARPSHTSQYLCASSELLGQGDTEAFFGQGTRLTVV.